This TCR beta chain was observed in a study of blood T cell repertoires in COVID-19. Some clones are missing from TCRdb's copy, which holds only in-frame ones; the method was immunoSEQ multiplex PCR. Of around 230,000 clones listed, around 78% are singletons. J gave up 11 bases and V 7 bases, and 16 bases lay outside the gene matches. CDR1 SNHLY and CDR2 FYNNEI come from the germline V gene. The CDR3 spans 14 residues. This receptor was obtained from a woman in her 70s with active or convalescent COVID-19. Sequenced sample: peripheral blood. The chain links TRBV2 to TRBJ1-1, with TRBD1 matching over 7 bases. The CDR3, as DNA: TGTGCCAGCACCTTTACCGGGACAGTGACGCCGGCTTTCTTT. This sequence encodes CASTFTGTVTPAFF.